The 10 T cell receptor beta chains presented below share a single source sample, sequenced in a study of shared clonotypes between healthy human individuals. TCRdb keeps only in-frame clones here, not all; method: immunoSEQ multiplex PCR. The table includes roughly 2.4 million clones, around 95% detected once. Sequencing used naive CD4+ T cells sorted from blood. Subset denoted: CD45RA+ positively selected. These receptor sequences come from a man between 18 and 29 years old in good health.

The V and J genes are TRBV9 and TRBJ1-2, with D possibly TRBD1 on 5 matching bases. This CDR3 has 14 amino acids. V lost 4 bases and J lost 2, with 12 bases in between. CDR1 is SGDLS and CDR2 is YYNGEE in the germline V gene. The CDR3 is CASSPGDGNYGYTF. The DNA of the CDR3 is TGTGCCAGCAGCCCCGGGGACGGGAACTATGGCTACACCTTC.

The rearrangement joins TRBV6-5 to TRBJ1-5; no clear D gene. Germline CDR1 and CDR2: MNHEY and SVGAGI. V was shortened by 5 bases and J by 2 bases, with 10 bases between the two germline ends. This CDR3 has 14 amino acids. CDR3 residues: CASSRSNGNQPQHF. The CDR3, as DNA: TGTGCCAGCAGTAGGTCGAACGGCAATCAGCCCCAGCATTTT.

The chain links TRBV9 to TRBJ2-2; D is perhaps TRBD1 or TRBD2 (5 bases each). The V gene's germline CDR1 is SGDLS and CDR2 YYNGEE. Between the trimmed V and J ends, which lost 2 bases and 5 bases, there was a span of 10 bases. The CDR3 totals 14 residues. CDR3 sequence (DNA): TGTGCCAGCAGCGTTTCGTGGGGGACCGGGGAGCTGTTTTTT. It is translated as CASSVSWGTGELFF.

This chain joins TRBV10-1 and TRBJ2-1; 9 bases are a match to TRBD1. The CDR3 extends over 14 amino acids. V was pared by 5 bases and J by 6 bases, with 5 bases of the junction left unmatched. The V gene's germline CDR1 is WNHNN and CDR2 SYGVQD (reference sequence). Here the CDR3 reads CASSHPDRGNEQFF. The CDR3, as DNA: TGCGCCAGCAGTCATCCGGACAGGGGCAATGAGCAGTTCTTC.

CDR3: CSARSGTANTEAFF. The CDR3 DNA follows: TGCAGCGCAAGATCCGGGACGGCAAACACTGAAGCTTTCTTT. V and J are TRBV29-1 and TRBJ1-1; tentatively, D is TRBD1 (5 bases). Per the germline V gene, CDR1 is SQVTM and CDR2 is ANQGSEA. CDR3 length: 14 residues. Trimming cost V 7 bases and J 2 bases, with 17 bases left between them.

V is TRBV5-1 and J is TRBJ2-1, with 7 bases that match TRBD2. The CDR3 contains 14 residues. J was trimmed by 9 bases and V by 7 bases; bases with no gene match: 13. CDR1 and CDR2 (germline): SGHRS, YFSETQ. DNA of the CDR3: TGCGCCAGCTCCCAGGCGGGGGAGATCAGTGAGCAGTTCTTC. Translating it yields CASSQAGEISEQFF.

The chain recombines TRBV11-2 with TRBJ1-3, with 7 positions matching TRBD1. This CDR3 contains 14 residues. J gave up 5 bases and V 7 bases, and 8 bases lay outside the gene matches. CDR1 SGHAT and CDR2 FQNNGV come from the germline V gene. CDR3 sequence reads: CASTGGGLRNTIYF. CDR3 sequence (DNA): TGTGCCAGCACGGGAGGGGGCCTAAGAAACACCATATATTTT.

The V and J genes are TRBV4-3 and TRBJ1-2, with unresolved D. This CDR3 is 12 amino acids long. With 5 bases removed from V and 1 base from J, the gap between germline ends came to 5 bases. In germline, CDR1 is LGHNA, CDR2 YSLEER. CDR3: CASSKSNYGYTF. DNA of the CDR3: TGCGCCAGCAGCAAAAGTAACTATGGCTACACCTTC.

V usage is TRBV6-5 and J usage is TRBJ2-7; no clear D. V dropped 0 bases and J dropped 3 bases, with 9 bases sitting between them. The CDR3 runs 14 residues. Germline CDR1 and CDR2: MNHEY and SVGAGI. CDR3 DNA: TGTGCCAGCAGTTACTCGCATAAGTACTACGAGCAGTACTTC. Residues: CASSYSHKYYEQYF.

V gene TRBV6-1 combines with J gene TRBJ1-2; D remains unclear. The germline V gene encodes CDR1 MNHNS and CDR2 SASEGT. The CDR3 length is 16 residues. Trimming removed 2 bases at V and 7 bases at J, with 20 bases between. This chain's CDR3 is CASSEKGLPSVAGYTF. The CDR3 nucleotides are TGTGCCAGCAGTGAAAAGGGCCTCCCTAGTGTAGCTGGCTACACCTTC.